Each of the 18 T cell receptor beta chains below was sequenced from the same sample in a study of T cells in localized non-small cell lung cancer. Data came from immunoSEQ multiplex PCR; TCRdb stores just in-frame clones and leaves some out. The sample records roughly 27,000 clones, 85% to 95% being singletons. Sequences were derived from peripheral blood, sampled before any cancer treatment. Receptors were obtained from a female donor at least 60 years old with stage I lung adenocarcinoma.

CDR3 amino acids: CASSLDSDGRALAKNIQYF. CDR3 bases: TGTGCCAGCAGCTTAGATAGCGACGGGAGGGCCCTAGCCAAAAACATTCAGTACTTC. This chain uses TRBV11-2 with TRBJ2-4; 8 bases map to TRBD2. V lost 0 bases, J lost 0 bases, and 10 bases stayed unmatched. This CDR3 is built from 19 residues. Germline assignment: CDR1 SGHAT and CDR2 FQNNGV.

The chain combines TRBV6-6 with TRBJ2-7; unclear D gene. Germline values: CDR1 MNHNY, CDR2 SVGAGI (reference sequence). CDR3 length: 13 amino acids. V dropped 8 bases and J dropped 2 bases, with 13 bases sitting between them. CDR3 DNA: TGTGCCAGCTCGGTCCCGGGCACCTACGAGCAGTACTTC. It encodes CASSVPGTYEQYF.

The chain links TRBV2 to TRBJ1-2; D gene unclear. Germline CDR1 reads SNHLY; CDR2 reads FYNNEI. Trimming removed 9 bases at V and 8 bases at J, with 19 bases between. The CDR3 runs to 13 residues. The CDR3 loop reads CASRLAIGVGYTF. DNA of the CDR3: TGTGCCAGTCGTCTAGCCATCGGGGTAGGCTACACCTTC.

The chain couples TRBV5-6 to TRBJ2-5, with 9 bases fitting TRBD1. Germline V lookup: CDR1 SGHDT, CDR2 YYEEEE. This CDR3 region has 16 residues. V lost 0 bases, J lost 5 bases, and 8 bases stayed unmatched. CDR3 region: CASSLGGTGMGETQYF. In DNA form, the CDR3 reads TGTGCCAGCAGCTTGGGAGGGACAGGGATGGGCGAGACCCAGTACTTC.

The chain joins TRBV7-2 to TRBJ1-2; D not certain. The ends were cut back, 2 bases at V and 8 bases at J, with 6 bases in the middle. The CDR3 has 11 residues. Germline loops: CDR1 SGHTA, CDR2 FQGNSA. This CDR3 reads CASSLSSGYTF. CDR3 bases: TGTGCCAGCAGCTTATCTAGCGGCTACACCTTC.

The chain combines TRBV2 with TRBJ1-3, with D perhaps TRBD1 (5 bases). Germline CDR1 and CDR2: SNHLY and FYNNEI. Trimming removed 4 bases at V and 4 bases at J, with 14 bases between. This CDR3 region has 15 residues. The CDR3 is CASSAPGPSGNTIYF. The CDR3 region has the DNA TGTGCCAGCAGTGCTCCGGGACCGAGCGGAAACACCATATATTTT.

The V gene is TRBV4-1, the J gene TRBJ2-1; 12 positions match TRBD2. Looked up from germline, CDR1 is MGHRA and CDR2 is YSYEKL. V shed 1 base and J 2 bases; nucleotides not matched to a gene: 3. The CDR3 covers 17 residues. The CDR3 here is CASSQGSSGGAYNEQFF. DNA of the CDR3: TGCGCCAGCAGCCAAGGGTCTAGCGGGGGGGCCTACAATGAGCAGTTCTTC.

This clone was recorded a few times. The rearrangement joins TRBV2 to TRBJ2-7; possible D gene TRBD2, 5 bases. Deletions cut 4 bases from V and 3 bases from J, with 7 bases between. This CDR3 contains 12 residues. Per the germline V gene, CDR1 is SNHLY and CDR2 is FYNNEI. The CDR3 DNA reads TGTGCCAGCAGTGTAACTAGCTACGAGCAGTACTTC. Amino acids: CASSVTSYEQYF.

The V call is TRBV5-4, the J call TRBJ1-1; D not resolved. Germline-derived CDR1 and CDR2 are SGHNT and YYREEE (reference sequence). The CDR3 is 15 residues long. The V end lost 6 bases, the J end lost 3 bases, and 18 bases lay between the germline ends. CDR3 in amino acids: CASTLRAAPYTEAFF. As DNA, the CDR3 is TGTGCCAGCACCCTCCGGGCCGCACCTTACACTGAAGCTTTCTTT.

This chain joins TRBV19 and TRBJ2-1; D uncertain. Germline lookup yields CDR1 LNHDA and CDR2 SQIVND (reference sequence). V lost 5 bases and J 8 bases, leaving 16 bases between the germline ends. This CDR3 contains 14 residues. In DNA, the CDR3 is TGTGCCAGTAGTTCCCGGACCGCATCTTATGAGCAGTTCTTC. The encoded protein is CASSSRTASYEQFF.

The chain joins TRBV27 to TRBJ2-6; no clear D. In germline, CDR1 is MNHEY, CDR2 SMNVEV (reference sequence). V lost 8 bases and J lost 0, with 11 bases in between. This CDR3 is 15 amino acids long. The CDR3 DNA is TGTGCCAGCGTGGGGTCATCCTCTGGGGCCAACGTCCTGACTTTC. Residues: CASVGSSSGANVLTF.

This chain links TRBV6-1 with TRBJ2-5, with a possible D match to TRBD2 (5 bases). The length of the CDR3 is 14 residues. V shed 4 bases and J shed 2 bases, with 11 bases lying between them. Germline CDR1 is MNHNS and CDR2 is SASEGT. The DNA of the CDR3 is TGTGCCAGCAGTGTCGGACGGGGACAAGAGACCCAGTACTTC. Its translation: CASSVGRGQETQYF.

The gene calls are TRBV5-1 and TRBJ1-1; 7 bases fit TRBD1. Germline CDR1 SGHRS, CDR2 YFSETQ. The CDR3 totals 13 residues. J gave up 10 bases and V 4 bases, and 10 bases lay outside the gene matches. The CDR3 sequence: CASSTGQEEVAFF. The CDR3, as DNA: TGCGCCAGCAGCACAGGACAGGAGGAGGTAGCTTTCTTT. Drawing the rest from reference TRBV5-1 and TRBJ1-1, the complete variable domain is KAGVTQTPRYLIKTRGQQVTLSCSPISGHRSVSWYQQTPGQGLQFLFEYFSETQRNKGNFPGRFSGRQFSNSRSEMNVSTLELGDSALYLCASSTGQEEVAFFGQGTRLTVV.

This chain joins TRBV4-1 and TRBJ1-2; 8 positions match TRBD1. The germline V gene encodes CDR1 MGHRA and CDR2 YSYEKL. The junction had 5 bases not matched to a gene; V was cut back by 4 bases and J by 4 bases. The CDR3 loop spans 14 amino acids. The DNA for the CDR3 is TGCGCCAGCAGCCCTCCGGGACAGGCCTATGGCTACACCTTC. It codes for CASSPPGQAYGYTF.

This chain links TRBV6-1 with TRBJ1-5, with D perhaps TRBD1 (5 bases). Trimming pared 4 bases from V and 2 bases from J, leaving 12 bases between. CDR1 MNHNS and CDR2 SASEGT come from the germline V gene. CDR3 length: 15 residues. In DNA, the CDR3 is TGTGCCAGCAGTGGTGCGTTGGGGGGCAATCAGCCCCAGCATTTT. It translates to CASSGALGGNQPQHF.

The chain combines TRBV7-3 with TRBJ1-5; D ambiguous. From germline, CDR1 is SGHTA and CDR2 FQGTGA. The germline V and J ends were trimmed by 1 base and 4 bases, with 5 bases remaining between them. The CDR3 loop spans 13 amino acids. DNA for the CDR3: TGTGCCAGCAGCTTAAATTCAAATCAGCCCCAGCATTTT. It is translated as CASSLNSNQPQHF.

The gene calls are TRBV13 and TRBJ2-7, with D possibly being TRBD1 (6 bases). Trimming pared 3 bases from V and 2 bases from J, leaving 17 bases between. The CDR3 consists of 16 residues. Germline V gene sequence: CDR1 PRHDT, CDR2 FYEKMQ (reference sequence). The CDR3 DNA sequence: TGTGCCAGCAGCTTCGCCGGGACATCCCGCACCTACGAGCAGTACTTC. Translated: CASSFAGTSRTYEQYF.

The J gene is TRBJ2-5, the V gene TRBV5-1, with TRBD1 as a possible D gene (6 bases). Germline CDR1 is SGHRS and CDR2 is YFSETQ. This CDR3 region has 13 residues. The germline V and J ends were trimmed by 7 bases and 5 bases, with 15 bases remaining between them. In DNA, the CDR3 is TGCGCCAGCCGGGACCCAGGGGAGGAGACCCAGTACTTC. It yields the protein CASRDPGEETQYF.